This T cell receptor beta chain was recovered during a study of technical replicates of blood from a few donors. Some clones are missing from TCRdb's copy, which holds only in-frame ones; the method was immunoSEQ multiplex PCR. Of approximately 87,000 clones listed, about 90% are singletons. The CDR3 sequence is 15 residues long. The V gene end was trimmed by 3 bases and the J gene end by 7 bases; junction bases not matched to a gene: 10. From germline, CDR1 is SGHAT and CDR2 FQNNGV. Sequenced input: T cells isolated from PBMCs. The rearrangement uses TRBV11-2 and TRBJ2-7; 9 nucleotides match TRBD2. This TCR derives from a human donor in good health. Some clones in this sample may be carry-over from other donors' samples. The CDR3 protein is CASSLVVAGVGEQYF. The CDR3 bases are TGTGCCAGCAGCTTGGTGGTAGCGGGAGTGGGGGAGCAGTACTTC.